A selection of T cell receptor beta chains follows, all from one sample in a study of blood T cell repertoires in COVID-19. Produced via immunoSEQ multiplex PCR; TCRdb's table is partial and in-frame only. The sample holds fewer than 110,000 clones, around 90% seen once. Material: peripheral blood. These TCRs come from a man aged 45-60 years in a cohort sampled during active COVID-19. The CDR3 runs from the conserved cysteine through the conserved F or W. The order of the fields is V gene, J gene, CDR3 protein.

v_gene: TRBV6-5
j_gene: TRBJ1-2
CDR3aa: CASRPGTLGYTF

v_gene: TRBV6-4
j_gene: TRBJ2-1
CDR3aa: CASSVGGGSYNEQFF

v_gene: TRBV4-3
j_gene: TRBJ2-5
CDR3aa: CASSQDRGRQTQYF

v_gene: TRBV3-1/TRBV3-2
j_gene: TRBJ2-1
CDR3aa: CASSPQGVLDEQFF

v_gene: TRBV7-8
j_gene: TRBJ1-5
CDR3aa: CASSLGQGGQPQHF

v_gene: TRBV25-1
j_gene: TRBJ2-1
CDR3aa: CASSDSGLAAYNEQFF

v_gene: TRBV7-6
j_gene: TRBJ2-7
CDR3aa: CASSLGLAGVGEQYF

v_gene: TRBV6-1
j_gene: TRBJ2-1
CDR3aa: CASSELESDYEQFF

v_gene: TRBV6-1
j_gene: TRBJ2-3
CDR3aa: CASSEVRGGLETQYF

v_gene: TRBV27
j_gene: TRBJ1-4
CDR3aa: CASSLKGQGGVLFF

v_gene: TRBV6-5
j_gene: TRBJ2-5
CDR3aa: CASSYSPTRGQETQYF

v_gene: TRBV28
j_gene: TRBJ2-1
CDR3aa: CASSPTRYNEQFF

v_gene: TRBV2
j_gene: TRBJ1-1
CDR3aa: CASSVQENTEAFF

v_gene: TRBV7-2
j_gene: TRBJ2-2
CDR3aa: CASSLGRLAGGPNTGELFF

v_gene: TRBV5-1
j_gene: TRBJ2-5
CDR3aa: CASTWTAGGETQYF

v_gene: TRBV19
j_gene: TRBJ1-5
CDR3aa: CASSFDTYSNQPQHF

v_gene: TRBV7-9
j_gene: TRBJ1-6
CDR3aa: CATRESSYNSPLHF

v_gene: TRBV3-1/TRBV3-2
j_gene: TRBJ2-7
CDR3aa: CASSLQGREQYF

v_gene: TRBV10-1
j_gene: TRBJ1-4
CDR3aa: CASSEWSRSYEKLFF

v_gene: TRBV5-1
j_gene: TRBJ2-1
CDR3aa: CASTPGTSGGARNEQFF

v_gene: TRBV5-1
j_gene: TRBJ1-1
CDR3aa: CASSVKRNTEAFF

v_gene: TRBV11-2
j_gene: TRBJ2-1
CDR3aa: CASSSLGTRMFF

v_gene: TRBV15
j_gene: TRBJ2-2
CDR3aa: CATSRDPLTVNTGELFF

v_gene: TRBV2
j_gene: TRBJ2-3
CDR3aa: CASEGRAGGNTDTQYF

v_gene: TRBV5-1
j_gene: TRBJ1-5
CDR3aa: CASSLAGQGVKPQHF

v_gene: TRBV15
j_gene: TRBJ1-1
CDR3aa: CATSRAVDSEAFF

v_gene: TRBV2
j_gene: TRBJ1-5
CDR3aa: CASNGQGAVNQPQHF

v_gene: TRBV6-2/TRBV6-3
j_gene: TRBJ2-1
CDR3aa: CASSSGTGANNEQFF

v_gene: TRBV29-1
j_gene: TRBJ2-2
CDR3aa: CSVERGRGTGELFF

v_gene: TRBV2
j_gene: TRBJ2-1
CDR3aa: CASSPLAGDHLYNEQFF

v_gene: TRBV4-2
j_gene: TRBJ2-2
CDR3aa: CASSQDGNRANTGELFF

v_gene: TRBV2
j_gene: TRBJ1-1
CDR3aa: CASSVDSGLEAFF

v_gene: TRBV5-3
j_gene: TRBJ1-6
CDR3aa: CASYPGATGSPLHF

v_gene: TRBV5-6
j_gene: TRBJ2-3
CDR3aa: CASSWGQARQLNF

v_gene: TRBV7-9
j_gene: TRBJ2-3
CDR3aa: CASSFGGSDTQYF

v_gene: TRBV19
j_gene: TRBJ2-3
CDR3aa: CASSERGGTDTQYF

v_gene: TRBV18
j_gene: TRBJ2-3
CDR3aa: CASSLQGSGASTDTQYF

v_gene: TRBV6-5
j_gene: TRBJ1-6
CDR3aa: CASSWASLNSPLHF

v_gene: TRBV28
j_gene: TRBJ1-5
CDR3aa: CASSSRQGLSNQPQHF

v_gene: TRBV9
j_gene: TRBJ1-2
CDR3aa: CASSVGGEGGYTF

v_gene: TRBV28
j_gene: TRBJ2-1
CDR3aa: CASSRTSSNNEQFF

v_gene: TRBV12-3/TRBV12-4
j_gene: TRBJ1-6
CDR3aa: CASSRDRVSLHF

v_gene: TRBV4-3
j_gene: TRBJ1-4
CDR3aa: CASSQDRTGREKLFF

v_gene: TRBV7-9
j_gene: TRBJ1-2
CDR3aa: CASSPGPNYGYTF

v_gene: TRBV4-1
j_gene: TRBJ2-3
CDR3aa: CASSQRLADSSTDTQYF

v_gene: TRBV5-1
j_gene: TRBJ1-1
CDR3aa: CASSRQANTEAFF

v_gene: TRBV7-9
j_gene: TRBJ2-1
CDR3aa: CASSPGLPYNEQFF

v_gene: TRBV3-1/TRBV3-2
j_gene: TRBJ1-1
CDR3aa: CASSPPLLNTEAFF

v_gene: TRBV21-1
j_gene: TRBJ1-5
CDR3aa: CASSKKQPTDRGRLGGPQHF

v_gene: TRBV28
j_gene: TRBJ1-5
CDR3aa: CASSLVSMRSNQPQHF

v_gene: TRBV6-6
j_gene: TRBJ1-1
CDR3aa: CASSRPSGGLNTEAFF

v_gene: TRBV9
j_gene: TRBJ2-6
CDR3aa: CASSVASPRANVLTF

v_gene: TRBV28
j_gene: TRBJ1-2
CDR3aa: CASRIGQPYGYTF